This TCR beta chain was recorded in a study of T cells in Graves' hyperthyroidism and ophthalmopathy. The CDR3 covers 12 residues. V was trimmed by 4 bases and J by 0 bases, leaving 5 bases between them. CDR1 DFQATT and CDR2 SNEGSKA come from the germline V gene (reference sequence). Many counts were recorded for this clonotype. Amplification of TCR beta CDR3 regions used RNA as the template. HTBI primers were employed in a first-round RT-PCR of the TCR CDR3. MiXCR was run by TCRdb on the multiplex PCR reads, yielding one entry per CDR3 protein. The repertoire consists of some 570,000 distinct CDR3 sequences, with over 15% occurring once and the leading ten covering approximately 15%.

This TCR came from a woman younger than 30 with Graves' ophthalmopathy. Sequenced input: blood. V usage is TRBV20-1 and J usage is TRBJ2-3, with D unclear. CDR3 nucleotides: TGCAGTGCTATTACCAGCACAGATACGCAGTATTTT. Translated: CSAITSTDTQYF.